These 21 T cell receptor beta chains came from one sample sequenced in a study of shared clonotypes between healthy human individuals. Profiling relied on immunoSEQ multiplex PCR, and the TCRdb table lists in-frame clones only, not all of them. The table has about 1.1 million clones, about four fifths seen once; the top ten hold roughly 0.65%. Sample: memory CD4+ T cells from PBMCs. The subset was: CD45RA-negative fraction. These receptors all come from a young man in good health. Some clones in this sample may be carry-over from other donors' samples.

V and J are TRBV7-8 and TRBJ2-1; D ambiguous. Germline loops: CDR1 SGHVS, CDR2 FQNEAQ. The CDR3 consists of 13 residues. V lost 1 base to trimming and J lost 5 bases, with 6 bases between them. The CDR3 here is CASSLELDNEQFF. Here the CDR3 DNA reads TGTGCCAGCAGCTTAGAATTAGACAATGAGCAGTTCTTC.

The V call is TRBV21-1, the J call TRBJ2-5; the listed D gene, TRBD2, was not tested against the DNA. TRBV21-1 counts as a pseudogene. The length of the CDR3 is 18 residues. The CDR3 sequence: CASSKRVPAPSAQETQYF. The CDR3 DNA follows: TGTGCCAGCAGCAAAAGGGTCCCGGCGCCTAGCGCCCAAGAGACCCAGTACTTC.

This chain links TRBV23-1 with TRBJ1-3, with 11 nucleotides matching TRBD1. TRBV23-1 is an ORF for which the function is uncertain. V lost 4 bases, J lost 4 bases, and 3 bases stayed unmatched. The CDR3 spans 15 residues. The CDR3 region is CASSRGTGGGNTIYF. The CDR3 coding sequence is TGCGCCAGCAGTCGCGGGACAGGGGGAGGAAACACCATATATTTT.

Only one count was recorded for this clone. One end of the junction does not line up with germline, which may come from a read error. The rearrangement links TRBV7-9 to TRBJ2-4; 8 positions agree with TRBD2. The CDR3 runs 15 residues. Germline V lookup: CDR1 SEHNR, CDR2 FQNEAQ (reference sequence). CDR3 sequence: CASSSPGGARNIQYF. The DNA of the CDR3 is TGTGCCAGCAGCTCCCCCGGGGGGGCCAGAAACATTCAGTACTTC.

This clone was counted only a few times. The rearrangement joins TRBV6-6 to TRBJ1-1; a weak D match, TRBD1 (5 bases). CDR3 length equals 15 residues. Germline CDR1 reads MNHNY; CDR2 reads SVGAGI (reference sequence). Trimming took off 6 bases at V and 1 base at J, with 15 bases between the two ends. In DNA, the CDR3 is TGTGCCAGCAGCCGCCTGGGGCAGAGGAACACTGAAGCTTTCTTT. It translates to CASSRLGQRNTEAFF.

To note about this clone: This could be a read error, since a much larger clone is one nucleotide away. The sample holds other DNA sequences that translate to the same CDR3. This sequence joins TRBV2 and TRBJ2-7; 11 bases align to TRBD1. This CDR3 comprises 12 residues. The germline V gene has CDR1 SNHLY and CDR2 FYNNEI. J was trimmed by 6 bases and V by 6 bases; bases with no gene match: 1. The CDR3 DNA reads as TGTGCCAGCAGCGGGACAGGGGGCGAGCAGTACTTC. This sequence encodes CASSGTGGEQYF.

The genes are TRBV14 and TRBJ2-7, with D possibly TRBD2 on 5 matching bases. The CDR3 covers 13 residues. Trimming took off 6 bases at V and 1 base at J, with 10 bases between the two ends. Germline V lookup: CDR1 SGHDN, CDR2 FVKESK. As DNA, the CDR3 is TGTGCCAGCAGTGAGGAGGTTTCCTACGAGCAGTACTTC. Protein sequence: CASSEEVSYEQYF. Full variable domain (missing parts from reference TRBV14 and TRBJ2-7): EAGVTQFPSHSVIEKGQTVTLRCDPISGHDNLYWYRRVMGKEIKFLLHFVKESKQDESGMPNNRFLAERTGGTYSTLKVQPAELEDSGVYFCASSEEVSYEQYFGPGTRLTVT.

The V call is TRBV5-5, the J call TRBJ1-2; D unclear. This CDR3 has 12 residues. With 0 bases removed from V and 8 bases from J, the gap between germline ends came to 8 bases. Germline loops: CDR1 SGHKS, CDR2 YYEKEE (reference sequence). The CDR3 DNA is TGTGCCAGCAGCTTGGCGGCGCCCGGCTACACCTTC. It yields the protein CASSLAAPGYTF.

This chain links TRBV10-3 with TRBJ2-7; perhaps TRBD2 as D (5 bases). The CDR3 is 14 residues long. Germline assignment: CDR1 ENHRY and CDR2 SYGVKD. V lost 3 bases and J 6 bases, leaving 15 bases between the germline ends. CDR3 protein: CAISDFSGFGEQYF. The CDR3 DNA reads TGTGCCATCAGTGACTTTTCGGGGTTTGGCGAGCAGTACTTC.

This rearrangement joins TRBV7-2 to TRBJ2-5; tentative D call: TRBD2 (5 bases). Germline CDR1 and CDR2: SGHTA and FQGNSA. The ends were cut back, 4 bases at V and 5 bases at J, with 14 bases in the middle. The CDR3 length is 14 residues. The CDR3 spells CASSSPGVWETQYF. The CDR3 DNA is TGTGCCAGCAGCTCGCCCGGGGTTTGGGAGACCCAGTACTTC.

The chain employs TRBV7-3 and TRBJ2-7; 7 bases are shared with TRBD1. The ends lost 5 bases at V and 3 bases at J; junction bases unmatched: 10. CDR1 SGHTA and CDR2 FQGTGA come from the germline V gene. The CDR3 is 15 residues long. The CDR3: CASSLYPDRDYEQYF. The DNA of the CDR3 is TGTGCCAGCAGCCTTTATCCAGACAGGGACTACGAGCAGTACTTC.

The genes are TRBV4-2 and TRBJ2-2, with 8 bases lining up with TRBD2. The J segment lost 8 bases and the V segment lost 5 bases, leaving 13 bases of the junction unmatched. The CDR3 sequence is 16 residues long. Germline-derived CDR1 and CDR2 are LGHNA and YNFKEQ. Here the CDR3 DNA reads TGTGCCAGCAGCGCCCAAGCGGGGGCGAGCACTGGGGAGCTGTTTTTT. Protein sequence: CASSAQAGASTGELFF.

The chain uses TRBV5-6 and TRBJ2-7; tentatively, D is TRBD1 or TRBD2 (5 bases each). The V and J ends lost 4 bases and 10 bases respectively, with 18 bases between them. Germline CDR1 SGHDT, CDR2 YYEEEE. There are 13 residues in the CDR3. The CDR3 bases are TGTGCCAGCAGCCCCAGGGACCTCCGCACACAGTACTTC. As protein: CASSPRDLRTQYF.

The rearrangement links TRBV6-6 to TRBJ2-7, with D possibly TRBD2 on 5 matching bases. The V and J ends lost 6 bases and 0 bases respectively, with 6 bases between them. The germline V gene has CDR1 MNHNY and CDR2 SVGAGI (reference sequence). The CDR3 loop spans 12 amino acids. The CDR3 DNA reads as TGTGCCAGCAGCGGGAACTCCTACGAGCAGTACTTC. Its translation is CASSGNSYEQYF.

The chain uses TRBV30 and TRBJ1-1; D might be TRBD1 (5 bases). The CDR3 length is 14 residues. Germline V gene lookup returns CDR1 GTSNPN and CDR2 SVGIG (reference sequence). V lost 0 bases and J lost 4, with 12 bases in between. DNA of the CDR3: TGTGCCTGGAGTGTACTCGTGGGGGGCACTGAAGCTTTCTTT. This translates into CAWSVLVGGTEAFF. Looking up the rest from reference TRBV30 and TRBJ1-1 gives the full variable domain: SQTIHQWPATLVQPVGSPLSLECTVEGTSNPNLYWYRQAAGRGLQLLFYSVGIGQISSEVPQNLSASRPQDRQFILSSKKLLLSDSGFYLCAWSVLVGGTEAFFGQGTRLTVV.

CDR3 amino acids: CASSLSGGTGLGQPQHF. In DNA, the CDR3 is TGTGCCAGCAGCTTGTCCGGAGGGACAGGGCTGGGGCAGCCCCAGCATTTT. The chain joins TRBV7-8 to TRBJ1-5; TRBD1 matches 9 bases. Germline-derived CDR1 and CDR2 are SGHVS and FQNEAQ. The CDR3 consists of 17 residues. V was clipped by 3 bases and J by 7 bases; unmatched bases: 13.

A word on this clone: Given a far larger clone just one base away, this is likely a sequencing read error. The genes are TRBV18 and TRBJ2-6; D perhaps matches TRBD2 (6 bases). Germline loops: CDR1 KGHSH, CDR2 LQKENI. This CDR3 spans 17 amino acids. CDR3 loop: CASSSLGGTSGANALTF. The CDR3 nucleotides read TGTGCCAGCTCTAGCCTAGGAGGGACCTCTGGGGCCAACGCCCTGACTTTC.

The chain is built from TRBV25-1 and TRBJ1-1; no firm D call. This CDR3 has 13 amino acids. The germline V gene has CDR1 MGHDK and CDR2 SYGVNS. V shed 5 bases and J shed 4 bases, with 11 bases lying between them. The CDR3 region has the DNA TGTGCCAGCAGTAGATCAAGTGGCACTGAAGCTTTCTTT. This sequence encodes CASSRSSGTEAFF.

This chain links TRBV19 with TRBJ1-5; TRBD1 matches at 7 bases. With 8 bases clipped from V and 0 bases from J, the junction kept 7 bases outside the gene matches. Per the germline V gene, CDR1 is LNHDA and CDR2 is SQIVND (reference sequence). This CDR3 comprises 15 residues. Written as DNA, the CDR3 is TGTGCCAGTGAAGACGGGACAGTTAGCAATCAGCCCCAGCATTTT. It specifies CASEDGTVSNQPQHF.

V usage is TRBV7-2 and J usage is TRBJ1-1; D call uncertain. V dropped 1 base and J dropped 6 bases, with 12 bases sitting between them. The CDR3 covers 14 residues. In germline, CDR1 is SGHTA, CDR2 FQGNSA. CDR3 amino acids: CASSLGPQGSEAFF. The DNA of the CDR3 is TGTGCCAGCAGCTTAGGCCCTCAAGGGTCTGAAGCTTTCTTT.

The J gene is TRBJ2-1, the V gene TRBV30; 16 bases fit TRBD2. The germline V gene has CDR1 GTSNPN and CDR2 SVGIG (reference sequence). Trimming at V came to 1 base and at J to 0 bases, leaving 9 bases not matched to a gene. There are 20 residues in the CDR3. The DNA for the CDR3 is TGTGCCTGGAGTGCCATACCGGGACTAGCGGGAGGGAGCTCCTACAATGAGCAGTTCTTC. Amino acid sequence: CAWSAIPGLAGGSSYNEQFF.